This TCR beta chain was captured by sequencing in a study of metastatic and nonmetastatic thyroid tumors. Study context: A comparison of repertoires was made across blood and tumor or nodule tissue from malignant and benign thyroid patients. Study findings and constraints: The reported finding was significantly higher TCR beta diversity in malignant thyroid tumors relative to benign nodules, in blood and tumor.

In its sample, this clone was seen many times. What it binds is unknown. There were no patients who had received any treatment before thyroid surgery. TCRdb re-analyzed the PCR reads using MiXCR. The sample lists 30,000 to 35,000 clones; about 16% were seen once. This CDR3 is built from 15 residues. V lost 0 bases, J lost 4 bases, and 13 bases lay in between. CDR1 and CDR2 (germline): SGHRS, YFSETQ. This chain uses TRBV5-1 with TRBJ2-5; TRBD2 is a possible D gene (6 bases). Sequenced: blood. The sequence was obtained from a female donor with papillary thyroid cancer or a benign thyroid nodule (not recorded which). Some clones in this sample may be carry-over from other donors' samples. CDR3: CASSLDGGTPETQYF. The CDR3 nucleotides are TGCGCCAGCAGCTTGGACGGGGGAACTCCAGAGACCCAGTACTTC.